This TCR beta chain was identified during a study of blood T cell repertoires in COVID-19. About the research overall: PBMCs, B-cell-depleted T cells, or T cells provided the cDNA or gDNA that made up the material.

The CDR3 is 13 residues long. The V gene's germline CDR1 is SGHAT and CDR2 FQNNGV. Trimming at V came to 2 bases and at J to 6 bases, leaving 2 bases not matched to a gene. Participant reports of clinical history set cohort assignment. Profiled with immunoSEQ multiplex PCR; TCRdb holds only in-frame clones, not every one. In the table there are a few hundred thousand clones, under 90% of which are singletons. This chain connects TRBV11-2 to TRBJ2-3; 7 positions match TRBD2. This receptor was identified in a woman aged 25 to 45 who had recovered from COVID-19. The sequenced sample consisted of PBMCs or T cells enriched from blood (not recorded which). In DNA form, the CDR3 reads TGTGCCAGCAGCTTACCGGGAGGCGATACGCAGTATTTT. It specifies CASSLPGGDTQYF. Based on the CDR3 plus reference TRBV11-2 and TRBJ2-3, the full variable domain is EAGVAQSPRYKIIEKRQSVAFWCNPISGHATLYWYQQILGQGPKLLIQFQNNGVVDDSQLPKDRFSAERLKGVDSTLKIQPAKLEDSAVYLCASSLPGGDTQYFGPGTRLTVL.